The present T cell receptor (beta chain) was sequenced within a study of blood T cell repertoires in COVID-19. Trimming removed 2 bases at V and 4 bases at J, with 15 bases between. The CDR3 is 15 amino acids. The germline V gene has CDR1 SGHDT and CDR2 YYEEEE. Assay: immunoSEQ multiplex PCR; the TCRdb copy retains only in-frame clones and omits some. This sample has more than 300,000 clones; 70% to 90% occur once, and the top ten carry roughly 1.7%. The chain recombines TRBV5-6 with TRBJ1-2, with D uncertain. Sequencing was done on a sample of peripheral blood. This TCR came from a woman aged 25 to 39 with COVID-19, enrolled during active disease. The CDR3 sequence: CASSFLDINFYGYTF. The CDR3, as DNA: TGTGCCAGCAGCTTTTTAGACATCAACTTCTATGGCTACACCTTC.